This T cell receptor beta chain was retrieved from a study of metastatic and nonmetastatic thyroid tumors. TCRdb reassembled clones from the PCR reads with MiXCR. Of about 43,000 clones listed, under 4% were seen once; the top ten hold around 9.9%. This clone was counted at least ten times. The germline V and J ends were trimmed by 8 bases and 0 bases, with 14 bases remaining between them. The CDR3 totals 15 residues. Patients underwent thyroid surgery, and none had received any treatment before it. V gene TRBV12-3 or TRBV12-4 combines with J gene TRBJ1-3; D gene uncertain. Sample: blood. The TCR comes from a female donor with papillary thyroid cancer or a benign thyroid nodule (not recorded which). Some clones in this sample may be carry-over from other donors' samples. In DNA, the CDR3 is TGTGCCAGCCATACCGGGGTCAGCTCTGGAAACACCATATATTTT. Amino acid sequence: CASHTGVSSGNTIYF.